This paragraph reports one TCR beta chain. Trimming pared 5 bases from V and 5 bases from J, leaving 13 bases between. The CDR3 is 14 residues long. Germline-derived CDR1 and CDR2 are SGHVS and FQNEAQ. Either two negative PCRs, clearance, or symptom resolution qualified Cohort 3 donors as recovered. Per the original data handling: From reference gene primer amplification, estimates of nucleated cell counts were derived. Measured with immunoSEQ multiplex PCR; TCRdb has only the in-frame clones, and not every one. V and J calls and clone size are those listed in that table; D and trimming were worked out from the DNA. The sample holds around 300,000 clones, around 89% seen once. This entry is derived from a study of blood T cell repertoires in COVID-19.

Sequenced material: PBMCs or T cells enriched from blood (not recorded which). V is TRBV7-8 and J is TRBJ1-3, with D possibly matching TRBD1 (6 bases). This TCR was sampled from a woman aged 18 to 35 who had recovered from COVID-19. The CDR3 loop reads CASSLRTARNTIYF. Written as DNA, the CDR3 is TGTGCCAGCAGCCTCCGGACAGCAAGAAACACCATATATTTT.